A selection of T cell receptor beta chains follows, all from one sample in a study of graft-versus-host responses after intestinal transplantation. Using immunoSEQ multiplex PCR, the repertoire was profiled, and TCRdb retains in-frame clones only, with some absent. The data show about 15,000 clones, with about 33% seen just once and over 3.5% held by the top ten. This specimen was alloreactive CD4+ T cells from a mixed lymphocyte reaction culture, taken before intestinal transplant. The origin of the receptors is a human patient who received an intestinal transplant. Each CDR3 is given with its conserved first and last residue. The D gene is left open where the match is weak. Not every row has a clone size; where given, it reads once, few, many or a size class.

j_gene,v_gene,abundance,d_gene,CDR3aa,CDR3nt
TRBJ2-1,TRBV6-1,few,TRBD2,CASKRLAGGDEQFF,TGTGCCAGCAAGAGGCTAGCGGGGGGTGATGAGCAGTTCTTC
TRBJ2-2,TRBV9,-,TRBD2,CASSVGGGGTGELFF,TGTGCCAGCAGCGTAGGGGGGGGAGGGACCGGGGAGCTGTTTTTT
TRBJ1-1,TRBV5-1,few,TRBD1,CASSLQGRGSTEAFF,TGCGCCAGCAGCTTACAGGGGCGGGGGAGCACTGAAGCTTTCTTT
TRBJ1-3,TRBV4-1,few,-,CASSQASTGNTIYF,TGTGCCAGCAGCCAAGCGAGTACGGGAAACACCATATATTTT
TRBJ2-5,TRBV7-9,few,TRBD2,CASSLAHGGAWLTQYF,TGTGCCAGCAGCTTAGCGCACGGGGGGGCCTGGTTGACCCAGTACTTC
TRBJ2-3,TRBV7-9,-,-,CASSLSGFSTDTQYF,TGTGCCAGCAGCCTTTCAGGGTTTAGCACAGATACGCAGTATTTT
TRBJ2-3,TRBV11-2,-,-,CASSLNPLTGRDTQYF,TGTGCCAGCAGCTTAAACCCCCTCACAGGCAGGGATACGCAGTATTTT
TRBJ2-7,TRBV6-5,few,TRBD2,CASSYSAGVANEQYF,TGTGCCAGCAGTTACTCGGCGGGAGTAGCTAACGAGCAGTACTTC
TRBJ2-1,TRBV4-1,few,-,CASSPFSRLRDAASYNEQFF,TGCGCCAGCAGCCCTTTCTCCCGATTGCGGGACGCGGCCTCCTACAATGAGCAGTTCTTC
TRBJ1-2,TRBV7-2,medium-sized,-,CASSLLMDGYTF,TGTGCCAGCAGCTTATTGATGGATGGCTACACCTTC
TRBJ2-1,TRBV5-1,-,TRBD2,CASSLRASGSPYNEQFF,TGCGCCAGCAGCCTCAGGGCTAGCGGGAGCCCCTACAATGAGCAGTTCTTC
TRBJ1-2,TRBV14,-,TRBD1,CASSQRRGYGYTF,TGTGCCAGCAGCCAGCGCAGGGGGTATGGCTACACCTTC
TRBJ2-3,TRBV28,-,-,CASRKLTDTQYF,TGTGCCAGCAGAAAGCTCACAGATACGCAGTATTTT
TRBJ2-7,TRBV18,few,TRBD1,CASSPGTGDREQYF,TGTGCCAGCTCACCAGGGACAGGGGACCGCGAGCAGTACTTC
TRBJ1-1,TRBV6-1,-,TRBD1,CASKSDRRNTEAFF,TGTGCCAGCAAATCGGACAGGAGGAACACTGAAGCTTTCTTT
TRBJ2-7,TRBV28,-,-,CASRGADFLYEQYF,TGTGCCAGCAGAGGGGCGGATTTCCTCTACGAGCAGTACTTC
TRBJ2-4,TRBV19,-,-,CASSTRESAKNIQYF,TGTGCCAGTAGTACCAGGGAGTCGGCCAAAAACATTCAGTACTTC
TRBJ1-2,TRBV7-9,few,TRBD1,CASSLESGGVNGYTF,TGTGCCAGCAGCTTAGAGTCAGGGGGCGTTAATGGCTACACCTTC
TRBJ1-5,TRBV6-1,-,-,CASRGGQSNQPQHF,TGTGCCAGCAGGGGCGGACAGTCGAATCAGCCCCAGCATTTT
TRBJ2-6,TRBV29-1,-,-,CSVEARRRVAGANVLTF,TGCAGCGTTGAAGCCCGTCGCAGGGTGGCTGGGGCCAACGTCCTGACTTTC
TRBJ1-1,TRBV29-1,once,-,CSVGRQLMNTEAFF,TGCAGCGTTGGTAGGCAGTTAATGAACACTGAAGCTTTCTTT
TRBJ1-3,TRBV30,few,-,CAWDRGNTIYF,TGTGCCTGGGACAGGGGAAACACCATATATTTT
TRBJ1-4,TRBV7-3,few,-,CASSLWGGPNEKLFF,TGTGCCAGCAGCTTATGGGGCGGACCTAATGAAAAACTGTTTTTT
TRBJ1-2,TRBV5-6,-,-,CASSLSGYGYTF,TGTGCCAGCAGCTTATCAGGCTATGGCTACACCTTC
TRBJ1-2,TRBV29-1,-,-,CSVEDSTGYTF,TGCAGCGTTGAAGATTCCACCGGCTACACCTTC
TRBJ1-2,TRBV6-5,few,-,CASKQGDIGRYGYTF,TGTGCCAGCAAACAGGGAGATATCGGCCGCTATGGCTACACCTTC
TRBJ2-5,TRBV6-1,-,-,CASSDWGGYQETQYF,TGTGCCAGCAGTGACTGGGGTGGGTACCAAGAGACCCAGTACTTC
TRBJ1-3,TRBV2,-,-,CASSPTGNGNTIYF,TGTGCCAGCAGCCCCACAGGGAACGGAAACACCATATATTTT
TRBJ1-6,TRBV5-4,-,TRBD1,CASSWTPGQGSSPLHF,TGTGCCAGCAGCTGGACCCCGGGACAGGGGAGCTCACCCCTCCACTTT
TRBJ1-3,TRBV18,few,TRBD1,CASSQDRVGNTIYF,TGTGCCAGCTCACAAGACAGGGTTGGAAACACCATATATTTT
TRBJ2-2,TRBV29-1,once,TRBD1,CSAGQGWDTGELFF,TGCAGCGCCGGACAGGGATGGGACACCGGGGAGCTGTTTTTT
TRBJ2-3,TRBV7-3,few,-,CASSLQGVFADTQYF,TGTGCCAGCAGCCTACAGGGCGTCTTCGCAGATACGCAGTATTTT
TRBJ2-2,TRBV2,-,-,CASSEIRVEELFF,TGTGCCAGCAGTGAAATCCGAGTCGAGGAGCTGTTTTTT
TRBJ2-1,TRBV7-2,-,-,CASSLGSEQFF,TGTGCCAGCAGCTTAGGTAGTGAGCAGTTCTTC
TRBJ2-7,TRBV6-1,few,TRBD1,CASSSTGTGATKQYF,TGTGCCAGCAGCTCAACCGGGACAGGGGCTACAAAGCAGTACTTC
TRBJ1-1,TRBV7-2,-,-,CASSLVRQTEAFF,TGTGCCAGCAGCTTAGTTCGACAGACAGAAGCTTTCTTT
TRBJ1-4,TRBV6-6,few,TRBD1,CASRDRGEKLFF,TGTGCCAGCAGGGACAGGGGAGAGAAACTGTTTTTT